A single sample gave rise to the 12 T cell receptor beta chains below, sequenced in a study of long-term antiretroviral therapy in people with HIV. The immunoSEQ assay was v3.0, run at survey level. Generated by immunoSEQ multiplex PCR, the TCRdb table keeps only in-frame clones and is missing some. The sample yields some 28,000 clones, about 85% seen once. The sequences come from unsorted PBMCs, collected 3 years after starting antiretroviral therapy. The receptor set was obtained from a man between 35 and 55 years old with HIV.

This clone was found once. The V call is TRBV6-1, the J call TRBJ2-7; 11 bases map to TRBD1. The ends lost 2 bases at V and 7 bases at J; junction bases unmatched: 7. In germline, CDR1 is MNHNS, CDR2 SASEGT. The CDR3 covers 15 residues. CDR3 DNA sequence: TGTGCCAGCAGTGAAATGGACAGGGGGCTGGGGGAGCAGTACTTC. Translated: CASSEMDRGLGEQYF.

The chain links TRBV11-3 to TRBJ2-5; D call uncertain. Trimming pared 1 base from V and 3 bases from J, leaving 15 bases between. CDR3 size: 16 residues. CDR1 and CDR2 from the germline V gene are SGHNT and YENEEA. The CDR3 is CASSLGARAAEETQYF. CDR3 coding DNA: TGTGCCAGCAGCTTAGGGGCTAGGGCAGCTGAAGAGACCCAGTACTTC.

The gene calls are TRBV7-8 and TRBJ1-4, with D perhaps TRBD1 (5 bases). The CDR3 loop spans 16 amino acids. V shed 4 bases and J shed 8 bases, with 20 bases lying between them. Germline CDR1 and CDR2: SGHVS and FQNEAQ. The CDR3 coding sequence is TGTGCCAGCAGCTCGACTCCGGGCTCTAGGGGAGAAAAACTGTTTTTT. Amino acid sequence: CASSSTPGSRGEKLFF.

The CDR3: CASSEGRGETQYF. CDR3 in DNA: TGTGCCAGCAGTGAGGGCAGGGGAGAGACCCAGTACTTC. The rearrangement joins TRBV2 to TRBJ2-5; possible D gene TRBD1, 6 bases. CDR1 SNHLY and CDR2 FYNNEI come from the germline V gene. V was trimmed by 3 bases and J by 4 bases, leaving 9 bases between them. CDR3 length: 13 residues.

This rearrangement joins TRBV12-5 to TRBJ2-3; tentatively, D is TRBD1 (6 bases). V gave up 1 base and J gave up 1 base, with 15 bases separating them. CDR3 size: 17 residues. Germline CDR1 reads LGHNT; CDR2 reads FRNRAP. The CDR3 bases are TGTGCTAGTGGTTTGGGCACAGGGTTTGGTGGCACAGATACGCAGTATTTT. Protein sequence: CASGLGTGFGGTDTQYF.

This clone was counted between two and nine times. V gene TRBV10-3 combines with J gene TRBJ2-7; 7 nucleotides line up with TRBD1. V dropped 6 bases and J dropped 6; count of bases not matched to a gene: 8. Germline CDR1 reads ENHRY; CDR2 reads SYGVKD. The CDR3 covers 13 residues. The CDR3 DNA reads TGTGCCATCAGGGACAGGTCATCGGGCGAGCAGTACTTC. It codes for CAIRDRSSGEQYF.

V gene TRBV6-5 combines with J gene TRBJ1-5; D is unresolved. V shed 5 bases and J shed 4 bases, with 9 bases lying between them. The CDR3 covers 13 residues. Germline V lookup: CDR1 MNHEY, CDR2 SVGAGI. The CDR3 loop reads CASSRFPNQPQHF. Here the CDR3 DNA reads TGTGCCAGCAGTCGGTTCCCAAATCAGCCCCAGCATTTT.

The V and J genes are TRBV9 and TRBJ2-7; 9 positions match TRBD1. The germline gives CDR1 SGDLS, CDR2 YYNGEE. The CDR3 is made up of 15 amino acids. Trimming removed 3 bases from V and 4 bases from J; junction bases left unmatched: 8. CDR3 DNA sequence: TGTGCCAGCAGCGCAGACAGGGGGATGGGTTACGAGCAGTACTTC. Translation: CASSADRGMGYEQYF. Filled out from reference TRBV9 and TRBJ2-7, the complete variable domain reads DSGVTQTPKHLITATGQRVTLRCSPRSGDLSVYWYQQSLDQGLQFLIQYYNGEERAKGNILERFSAQQFPDLHSELNLSSLELGDSALYFCASSADRGMGYEQYFGPGTRLTVT.

This sequence joins TRBV5-1 and TRBJ2-3, with 11 bases fitting TRBD1. The germline V gene encodes CDR1 SGHRS and CDR2 YFSETQ. V trimming: 3 bases; J trimming: 4 bases; junction bases outside the gene matches: 4. CDR3 length equals 15 residues. CDR3 in DNA: TGCGCCAGCAGCTATGGACAGGGGGCACCAGATACGCAGTATTTT. Protein product: CASSYGQGAPDTQYF.

The CDR3 nucleotides are TGTGCCAGCAGTCTGTGGACGTGGACTGAAGCTTTCTTT. This encodes CASSLWTWTEAFF. The genes are TRBV6-1 and TRBJ1-1; D is ambiguous. Trimming took 5 bases from V and 5 from J, leaving 12 bases between them. Germline-derived CDR1 and CDR2 are MNHNS and SASEGT. The CDR3 is made up of 13 amino acids.

This clone has more than one count but fewer than ten. V gene TRBV5-1 combines with J gene TRBJ1-3; TRBD1 agrees at 7 bases. This CDR3 has 13 amino acids. Losses at the gene ends were 3 bases for V and 3 bases for J; bases not matched to a gene: 0. Germline CDR1 reads SGHRS; CDR2 reads YFSETQ. CDR3 region: CASSWDSGNTIYF. The CDR3 DNA reads as TGCGCCAGCAGCTGGGACAGTGGAAACACCATATATTTT.

The chain employs TRBV13 and TRBJ1-1, with 7 bases that match TRBD1. CDR3 length: 15 amino acids. Germline V gene data show CDR1 as PRHDT and CDR2 as FYEKMQ (reference sequence). V gave up 1 base and J gave up 6 bases; unmatched junction bases: 8. The CDR3 protein is CASSLEVGTAPEAFF. The CDR3 nucleotides are TGTGCCAGCAGCTTAGAAGTAGGGACAGCTCCTGAAGCTTTCTTT. Drawing the rest from reference TRBV13 and TRBJ1-1, the complete variable domain is AAGVIQSPRHLIKEKRETATLKCYPIPRHDTVYWYQQGPGQDPQFLISFYEKMQSDKGSIPDRFSAQQFSDYHSELNMSSLELGDSALYFCASSLEVGTAPEAFFGQGTRLTVV.